Listed here is a single T cell receptor beta chain. This clonotype came up many times. There is no known antigen for this receptor. No much larger clone exists at a distance of one base, and base qualities are not known. V gives up 1 base and J gives up 8 bases, and the segment between their germline ends measures 12 bases. The CDR3 numbers 14 residues from cysteine through phenylalanine. CDR3 DNA is the only sequence kept; it has 42 bases, read in frame from the first base. CDR1 SEHNR and CDR2 FQNEAQ were looked up in the germline V gene (reference sequence). The data were taken from a study of early T cells in non-severe SARS-CoV-2 infection listed by TCRdb under 2021. Describing the broader study: Because TCR sequencing relied on bulk RNA taken from unsorted whole blood, pairing of alpha and beta chains was not possible. Results and caveats for the whole study, not just this receptor: VDJdb matching was skewed toward anti-spike CD8 responses, so virus-specific expansions were likely underestimated and private and CD4 specificities were missed.

Libraries were built with 5' RACE. This sample was sequenced with a NextSeq 500. Unique molecular identifiers were attached to individual cDNA molecules in the TCR library protocol so that sequencing error and PCR bias could be corrected. Both TCR alpha and beta chains were sequenced, and tight co-correlation was observed between alpha and beta sequence abundances in each sample. The paper's processing steps were these. Decombinator V4 was used to perform V gene, J gene and CDR3 annotation of TCR sequences. Expanded TCRs were defined as changing significantly between any two time points under a Poisson model with p below 0.0001. Abundances of TCRs were expressed as counts per million after normalisation to the total number of TCRs sequenced in each sample. TRAV1-2 paired with TRAJ12, TRAJ20 or TRAJ33 defined MAIT TCRs, while TRAV10 paired with TRAJ18 defined iNKT TCRs. VDJdb, accessed on 1 November 2021, was searched for TCRs annotated for CMV, EBV and SARS-CoV-2, and TCRs annotated for more than one antigen were excluded. TCRdb trimmed public reads at Q25 via fastp, called clones via MiXCR and kept in-frame beta chains. Entries are consolidated by CDR3 protein sequence, retaining the most common genes and DNA. For this entry, the V and J calls and clone size follow TCRdb and not the study's own pipeline. Present in this sample are 46,000 or so distinct CDR3 sequences, around 14% of which were seen just once. 10% of the sample belongs to the ten largest clones.

The study was a case-control design nested within a healthcare worker cohort in London, UK, with weekly nasopharyngeal swab PCR tests and blood sampling. Healthcare workers were recruited during the week of the UK lockdown, between 23 and 31 March 2020, and followed weekly for up to 16 weeks. The sample was whole blood. The chain is assembled from TRBV7-9 and TRBJ2-1, and the D gene may be TRBD2, 5 bases matching. The receptor was derived from an adult who was a healthcare worker with PCR-confirmed SARS-CoV-2 infection or an uninfected control (not recorded which). The DNA reads TGTGCCAGCAGCTTAGAACTAGTAGGGTATGAGCAGTTCTTC. Translated, this is CASSLELVGYEQFF.